What follows describes a single TCR beta chain. The data derive from a study of blood T cell repertoires in COVID-19. On the study more broadly: T cells, B-cell-depleted T cells, or PBMCs supplied cDNA or gDNA.

Germline V gene sequence: CDR1 LGHDT, CDR2 YNNKEL (reference sequence). Trimming took off 0 bases at V and 2 bases at J, with 11 bases between the two ends. CDR3 length: 15 residues. As originally analysed: The authors estimated nucleated cell counts from reference gene primer amplification. TCRdb's copy holds only in-frame clones and misses some; the assay was immunoSEQ multiplex PCR. The DNA gave D and trimming, while V, J and clone size come from that table. The sample includes over 75,000 clones, about 87% of them seen just once. The TCR originated in a human donor with COVID-19, enrolled during active disease. The donor label of this sample is uncertain. The chain combines TRBV3-1 (or the pseudogene TRBV3-2) with TRBJ2-7; TRBD2 might be the D (5 bases). Sample: peripheral blood. CDR3 nucleotides: TGTGCCAGCAGCCAAGATCGACTACCGACCTACGAGCAGTACTTC. Protein product: CASSQDRLPTYEQYF.